This T cell receptor (beta chain) was sequenced for a study of blood T cell repertoires in COVID-19. As processed by the authors: Nucleated cell counts were estimated from reference gene primer amplification. Profiling relied on immunoSEQ multiplex PCR, and the TCRdb table lists in-frame clones only, not all of them. The DNA was the basis for D and trimming; V, J and clone size are from that table. The table has 150,000 to 200,000 clones, roughly 77% seen once; the top ten hold 9.5% to 13%. A few counts support this clone. This sample includes further DNA sequences coding for the same CDR3. The specimen was peripheral blood. The clonotype originates from a human donor in a cohort sampled during active COVID-19.

The DNA of the CDR3 is TGTGCCAGCAGCCAAGGGGGGGGGCGCGCCTACGAGCAGTACTTC. It specifies CASSQGGGRAYEQYF. The genes are TRBV3-1 (or the pseudogene TRBV3-2) and TRBJ2-7; weak D call: TRBD2 (7 bases). The germline CDR1 and CDR2 sequences are LGHDT and YNNKEL (reference sequence). The germline V and J ends were trimmed by 1 base and 2 bases, with 12 bases remaining between them. There are 15 residues in the CDR3.